Below, 32 T cell receptor beta chains from the same sample are listed, as sequenced in a study of beta chain features in type 1 diabetes. Every isolated RNA sample was fully reverse transcribed, so sequencing captured expressed TCRB transcripts. This table comes from immunoSEQ multiplex PCR, and its TCRdb copy is limited to in-frame clones, with some not included. The repertoire holds about 230,000 clones, with roughly 9.6% as singletons. Sample: naive CD4+ T cells from blood. The receptor source for this set is a woman between 18 and 29 years old in good health.

This clone was found a few times. The chain couples TRBV6-5 to TRBJ2-2; D is ambiguous. Germline CDR1 is MNHEY and CDR2 is SVGAGI. The CDR3 length is 12 residues. V was shortened by 6 bases and J by 8 bases, with 10 bases between the two germline ends. DNA for the CDR3: TGTGCCAGCAGACCACTCGAGGGGGAGCTGTTTTTT. Its protein is CASRPLEGELFF.

The chain employs TRBV9 and TRBJ2-1; maybe TRBD1 (5 bases). The CDR3 extends over 19 amino acids. Looked up from germline, CDR1 is SGDLS and CDR2 is YYNGEE. The V end lost 0 bases, the J end lost 5 bases, and 24 bases lay between the germline ends. CDR3 nucleotides: TGTGCCAGCAGCGTAGTAGGGGTCCCGCAGACAGACGAAAACAATGAGCAGTTCTTC. Translation: CASSVVGVPQTDENNEQFF.

This clone appeared a few times. The chain couples TRBV10-2 to TRBJ1-1; the D is unclear. The CDR3 extends over 11 amino acids. V was trimmed by 10 bases and J by 0 bases, leaving 6 bases between them. Germline lookup yields CDR1 WSHSY and CDR2 SAAADI. Written as DNA, the CDR3 is TGCGCCACCTATATGAACACTGAAGCTTTCTTT. Its protein product is CATYMNTEAFF.

V is TRBV5-5 and J is TRBJ2-7; D is perhaps TRBD1 (6 bases). Germline assignment: CDR1 SGHKS and CDR2 YYEKEE (reference sequence). There are 16 residues in the CDR3. V was cut by 6 bases and J by 2 bases, with 21 bases left in between. DNA of the CDR3: TGTGCCAGCAACCTTCGCGGTTCAGGGGCAACCTACGAGCAGTACTTC. Translating it yields CASNLRGSGATYEQYF.

The chain combines TRBV7-9 with TRBJ1-2, with 10 bases identical to TRBD1. Germline CDR1 SEHNR, CDR2 FQNEAQ (reference sequence). The CDR3 has 16 amino acids. With V trimmed by 5 bases and J by 4 bases, 10 bases remained unmatched. CDR3 region: CASSVDRGRGIYGYTF. The CDR3 nucleotides read TGTGCCAGCAGCGTGGACAGGGGGAGGGGTATCTATGGCTACACCTTC.

This clone was seen only a few times. This chain uses TRBV6-5 with TRBJ2-7; 9 positions match TRBD1. The germline V gene has CDR1 MNHEY and CDR2 SVGAGI. The CDR3 spans 15 residues. The V and J ends lost 1 base and 3 bases, in that order; junction bases with no gene match: 4. CDR3 region: CASSYYSTGGYEQYF. In nucleotides, the CDR3 is TGTGCCAGCAGTTACTACTCGACAGGGGGCTACGAGCAGTACTTC.

This clone occurred a few times. This chain joins TRBV4-1 and TRBJ1-2; 8 bases are shared with TRBD1. V lost 3 bases to trimming and J lost 8 bases; unmatched junction nucleotides: 11. Per the germline V gene, CDR1 is MGHRA and CDR2 is YSYEKL. CDR3 size: 15 residues. The CDR3 DNA sequence: TGCGCCAGCAGCCAGGGGACGGACAGGGAAGGAGGCTACACCTTC. The encoded protein is CASSQGTDREGGYTF.

J is TRBJ2-1 and V is TRBV11-2; TRBD1 aligns across 10 bases. The germline gives CDR1 SGHAT, CDR2 FQNNGV. Trimming took 2 bases from V and 6 from J; bases not matched to a gene: 1. The CDR3 runs 14 residues. CDR3: CASSLRTGGNEQFF. The CDR3 nucleotides read TGTGCCAGCAGCTTAAGGACAGGGGGCAATGAGCAGTTCTTC.

This clone came up a few times. The chain is built from TRBV7-2 and TRBJ2-5; TRBD1 might be the D (6 bases). Trimming cost V 5 bases and J 2 bases, with 18 bases left between them. CDR3 length: 16 amino acids. Looked up from germline, CDR1 is SGHTA and CDR2 is FQGNSA. Written as DNA, the CDR3 is TGTGCCAGCAGCGAGAGAGGGACGAGGGGGCAAGAGACCCAGTACTTC. Translation: CASSERGTRGQETQYF.

This clone was seen more than once but under ten times. J is TRBJ2-1 and V is TRBV19; 7 bases match TRBD2. The CDR3 sequence is 13 residues long. V lost 4 bases and J lost 5; bases outside the gene matches: 2. The germline V gene has CDR1 LNHDA and CDR2 SQIVND (reference sequence). The CDR3 region has the DNA TGTGCCAGTAGTACGGGACTAAACAATGAGCAGTTCTTC. It is translated as CASSTGLNNEQFF.

The chain links TRBV6-4 to TRBJ1-2; TRBD1 aligns across 9 bases. This CDR3 comprises 14 residues. V lost 6 bases and J lost 7; bases outside the gene matches: 9. Germline loops: CDR1 MRHNA, CDR2 SNTAGT. CDR3 nucleotides: TGTGCCAGCAGACCCGGGACAGGGTCCCTTGGCTACACCTTC. This gives the protein CASRPGTGSLGYTF.

This clone turned up a few times. This chain connects TRBV11-2 to TRBJ2-4, with TRBD2 as a possible D gene (6 bases). V lost 1 base and J lost 2, with 6 bases in between. CDR3 length: 14 residues. Per the germline V gene, CDR1 is SGHAT and CDR2 is FQNNGV. CDR3 nucleotides: TGTGCCAGCAGCTTAGGCGGGACCAAAAACATTCAGTACTTC. It encodes CASSLGGTKNIQYF.

The CDR3 spells CASSEGASNQPQHF. As DNA, the CDR3 is TGTGCCAGCAGTGAAGGGGCTAGCAATCAGCCCCAGCATTTT. The chain has TRBV25-1 and TRBJ1-5; TRBD1 is a possible D gene (5 bases). The CDR3 is 14 residues long. Germline CDR1 is MGHDK and CDR2 is SYGVNS. The V end lost 2 bases, the J end lost 0 bases, and 5 bases lay between the germline ends. The full variable domain, its missing parts supplied by reference TRBV25-1 and TRBJ1-5, is EADIYQTPRYLVIGTGKKITLECSQTMGHDKMYWYQQDPGMELHLIHYSYGVNSTEKGDLSSESTVSRIRTEHFPLTLESARPSHTSQYLCASSEGASNQPQHFGDGTRLSIL.

This clone was seen more than once but under ten times. CDR3 amino acids: CASSIGGGTGQPQHF. DNA for the CDR3: TGTGCCAGTAGTATAGGAGGAGGGACGGGGCAGCCCCAGCATTTT. This chain joins TRBV19 and TRBJ1-5; a possible D gene is TRBD1 (5 bases). Germline V gene lookup returns CDR1 LNHDA and CDR2 SQIVND (reference sequence). This CDR3 comprises 15 residues. Trimming removed 1 base from V and 7 bases from J, with 14 bases in between.

The chain couples TRBV11-2 to TRBJ2-1, with 9 nucleotides matching TRBD2. Germline CDR1 reads SGHAT; CDR2 reads FQNNGV. The V segment lost 5 bases and the J segment 0 bases; nucleotides outside the gene matches: 5. CDR3 length: 16 residues. CDR3 protein: CASSASGVSSYNEQFF. In nucleotides, the CDR3 is TGTGCCAGCAGCGCTAGCGGGGTAAGCTCCTACAATGAGCAGTTCTTC.

This rearrangement joins TRBV6-5 to TRBJ2-7; maybe TRBD2 (5 bases). The CDR3 loop spans 13 amino acids. Germline lookup yields CDR1 MNHEY and CDR2 SVGAGI. The V end lost 6 bases, the J end lost 8 bases, and 17 bases lay between the germline ends. The CDR3 sequence is CASSLLGVEKQYF. The CDR3 DNA is TGTGCCAGCAGCCTACTCGGGGTCGAGAAGCAGTACTTC.

In DNA, the CDR3 is TGTGCCAGCAGTACCGGACTAGCGGGAGCCAAAAACATTCAGTACTTC. As protein: CASSTGLAGAKNIQYF. The V and J genes are TRBV25-1 and TRBJ2-4; TRBD2 aligns across 11 bases. Germline V gene data show CDR1 as MGHDK and CDR2 as SYGVNS. The CDR3 is made up of 16 amino acids. V lost 5 bases, J lost 0 bases, and 3 bases stayed unmatched.

This clone was recorded many times. The rearrangement joins TRBV7-2 to TRBJ2-3; D perhaps matches TRBD2 (5 bases). The germline gives CDR1 SGHTA, CDR2 FQGNSA. V was shortened by 1 base and J by 8 bases, with 7 bases between the two germline ends. The CDR3 length is 12 residues. The CDR3 DNA follows: TGTGCCAGCAGCTTAGGGACTCGTACGCAGTATTTT. This gives the protein CASSLGTRTQYF.

This rearrangement joins TRBV5-1 to TRBJ1-1, with unresolved D. Germline lookup yields CDR1 SGHRS and CDR2 YFSETQ. V was cut by 0 bases and J by 5 bases, with 8 bases left in between. This CDR3 is built from 13 residues. CDR3 residues: CASSLETGTEAFF. The CDR3 nucleotides read TGCGCCAGCAGCTTGGAGACGGGGACTGAAGCTTTCTTT.

CDR3 sequence: CASSVGTGNNGYTF. The CDR3 coding sequence is TGTGCCAGCAGCGTAGGGACGGGAAACAATGGCTACACCTTC. The chain has TRBV9 and TRBJ1-2, with D unclear. From germline, CDR1 is SGDLS and CDR2 YYNGEE. V dropped 0 bases and J dropped 6 bases, with 12 bases sitting between them. This CDR3 spans 14 amino acids.

This clone was observed a handful of times. The V and J genes are TRBV5-1 and TRBJ2-3; the D gene is possibly TRBD2 (5 bases). CDR3 size: 15 residues. Germline CDR1 SGHRS, CDR2 YFSETQ. Trimming shortened V by 7 bases and J by 6 bases, and 21 bases separated the two germline ends. This chain's CDR3 is CASSYRPGFPDTQYF. For the CDR3, the DNA is TGCGCCAGCTCCTACCGGCCGGGGTTCCCGGATACGCAGTATTTT.

CDR3 region: CASSRRPGRDTEAFF. The CDR3 DNA sequence: TGCGCCAGCAGTCGGAGGCCAGGGAGGGACACTGAAGCTTTCTTT. J is TRBJ1-1 and V is TRBV5-1, with D perhaps matching TRBD1 (5 bases). Germline CDR1 is SGHRS and CDR2 is YFSETQ. The CDR3 spans 15 residues. V was pared by 5 bases and J by 3 bases, with 17 bases between.

This chain uses TRBV7-3 with TRBJ1-1; D call uncertain. The CDR3 is 16 amino acids. Between the trimmed V and J ends, which lost 0 bases and 4 bases, there was a span of 15 bases. Per the germline V gene, CDR1 is SGHTA and CDR2 is FQGTGA. CDR3 sequence reads: CASSLTLRDSPTEAFF. CDR3 DNA sequence: TGTGCCAGCAGCTTAACGTTGAGGGATTCCCCCACTGAAGCTTTCTTT. The variable domain in full, completed from reference TRBV7-3 and TRBJ1-1, reads GAGVSQTPSNKVTEKGKYVELRCDPISGHTALYWYRQSLGQGPEFLIYFQGTGAADDSGLPNDRFFAVRPEGSVSTLKIQRTERGDSAVYLCASSLTLRDSPTEAFFGQGTRLTVV.

This chain links TRBV9 with TRBJ2-1, with TRBD2 identical over 10 bases. Per the germline V gene, CDR1 is SGDLS and CDR2 is YYNGEE. Trimming cost V 1 base and J 8 bases; bases outside gene matches: 12. CDR3 length: 17 amino acids. The DNA for the CDR3 is TGTGCCAGCAGCGTACGGCCCCTAGCGGGAGTTGGCTATGAGCAGTTCTTC. Translating it yields CASSVRPLAGVGYEQFF.

A few counts support this clone. CDR3 coding DNA: TGCGCCAGCAGCTTGGGCAGCGTCACCTACAATGAGCAGTTCTTC. It yields the protein CASSLGSVTYNEQFF. This chain links TRBV5-1 with TRBJ2-1; D gene unclear. The V end was cut by 0 bases, the J end by 2 bases, with 9 bases between. The CDR3 is made up of 15 amino acids. Looked up from germline, CDR1 is SGHRS and CDR2 is YFSETQ.

V and J are TRBV29-1 and TRBJ2-7, with D hard to call. Germline CDR1 is SQVTM and CDR2 is ANQGSEA. The CDR3 runs 14 residues. V was shortened by 3 bases and J by 0 bases, with 12 bases between the two germline ends. CDR3 DNA sequence: TGCAGCGTTGATGGTAAGACGGGCTCCTACGAGCAGTACTTC. This sequence encodes CSVDGKTGSYEQYF.

The CDR3 coding sequence is TGTGCCACCAGCAGTTCCACCTACGAGCAGTACTTC. Translation: CATSSSTYEQYF. The chain employs TRBV15 and TRBJ2-7; no clear D. The V and J ends lost 3 bases and 2 bases respectively, with 5 bases between them. The CDR3 covers 12 residues. The germline CDR1 and CDR2 sequences are LNHNV and YYDKDF (reference sequence).

The chain recombines TRBV14 with TRBJ2-5, with D tentatively TRBD1 (6 bases). There are 13 residues in the CDR3. Per germline, CDR1 SGHDN and CDR2 FVKESK. V lost 4 bases, J lost 5 bases, and 11 bases lay in between. DNA of the CDR3: TGTGCCAGCAGCCCAGGGGTGGGTGAGACCCAGTACTTC. Protein product: CASSPGVGETQYF. Drawing the rest from reference TRBV14 and TRBJ2-5, the complete variable domain is EAGVTQFPSHSVIEKGQTVTLRCDPISGHDNLYWYRRVMGKEIKFLLHFVKESKQDESGMPNNRFLAERTGGTYSTLKVQPAELEDSGVYFCASSPGVGETQYFGPGTRLLVL.

This clone has more than one count but fewer than ten. This rearrangement joins TRBV25-1 to TRBJ1-1; 8 bases are a match to TRBD1. The CDR3 runs 13 residues. Germline lookup yields CDR1 MGHDK and CDR2 SYGVNS. The V and J ends lost 2 bases and 4 bases, in that order; junction bases with no gene match: 0. This chain's CDR3 is CASSETGGTEAFF. In nucleotides, the CDR3 is TGTGCCAGCAGTGAAACAGGGGGCACTGAAGCTTTCTTT.

The V call is TRBV6-1, the J call TRBJ2-3; D perhaps matches TRBD2 (6 bases). There are 14 residues in the CDR3. V lost 7 bases and J lost 3, with 14 bases in between. Germline loops: CDR1 MNHNS, CDR2 SASEGT. The CDR3 reads CASMQDYRTDTQYF. As DNA, the CDR3 is TGTGCCAGCATGCAGGACTATCGGACAGATACGCAGTATTTT.

The table lists this clone with a few counts. This chain links TRBV5-4 with TRBJ2-1; perhaps TRBD2 as D (6 bases). Germline loops: CDR1 SGHNT, CDR2 YYREEE (reference sequence). V lost 4 bases to trimming and J lost 4 bases, with 18 bases between them. This CDR3 comprises 16 residues. The CDR3 spells CASSAGGLAEYNEQFF. Here the CDR3 DNA reads TGTGCCAGCAGCGCCGGAGGGCTAGCAGAGTACAATGAGCAGTTCTTC.

This clone was seen a handful of times. This sequence joins TRBV7-2 and TRBJ1-2; tentatively, D is TRBD1 (5 bases). Germline CDR1 reads SGHTA; CDR2 reads FQGNSA. V lost 4 bases, J lost 8 bases, and 14 bases lay in between. The CDR3 has 13 residues. CDR3 residues: CASSWGGYGGYTF. In nucleotides, the CDR3 is TGTGCCAGCAGCTGGGGGGGATACGGCGGCTACACCTTC.